This T cell receptor beta chain derives from a study of CD8 T cells in Susac syndrome. Study conclusions and caveats: As the study acknowledged, the number of individuals who were part of its TCR sequencing and HLA analysis was relatively small.

Reverse transcription used about 0.45 to 1 ug RNA and random hexamers. TCR beta CDR3 was amplified by immunoSEQ covering 54 Vbeta and 13 Jbeta. MiXCR, run by TCRdb on the immunoSEQ multiplex PCR reads, gives a single entry per CDR3 protein. The repertoire consists of 160,000 or so distinct CDR3 sequences, with 92% occurring once and the leading ten covering approximately 0.082%. V was pared by 8 bases and J by 1 base, with 3 bases of the junction left unmatched. The CDR3 totals 13 residues. Germline V CDR1 and CDR2: SNHLY, FYNNEI. Comments on this clonotype: Its cognate antigen is unknown.

This chain links TRBV2 with TRBJ2-5; TRBD2 aligns across 8 bases. Sample: CD4+ T cells from PBMCs. The clonotype comes from a human donor in good health. CDR3 in DNA: TGTGCCAGCCTGCGGGGGGCCCAAGAGACCCAGTACTTC. Protein: CASLRGAQETQYF.